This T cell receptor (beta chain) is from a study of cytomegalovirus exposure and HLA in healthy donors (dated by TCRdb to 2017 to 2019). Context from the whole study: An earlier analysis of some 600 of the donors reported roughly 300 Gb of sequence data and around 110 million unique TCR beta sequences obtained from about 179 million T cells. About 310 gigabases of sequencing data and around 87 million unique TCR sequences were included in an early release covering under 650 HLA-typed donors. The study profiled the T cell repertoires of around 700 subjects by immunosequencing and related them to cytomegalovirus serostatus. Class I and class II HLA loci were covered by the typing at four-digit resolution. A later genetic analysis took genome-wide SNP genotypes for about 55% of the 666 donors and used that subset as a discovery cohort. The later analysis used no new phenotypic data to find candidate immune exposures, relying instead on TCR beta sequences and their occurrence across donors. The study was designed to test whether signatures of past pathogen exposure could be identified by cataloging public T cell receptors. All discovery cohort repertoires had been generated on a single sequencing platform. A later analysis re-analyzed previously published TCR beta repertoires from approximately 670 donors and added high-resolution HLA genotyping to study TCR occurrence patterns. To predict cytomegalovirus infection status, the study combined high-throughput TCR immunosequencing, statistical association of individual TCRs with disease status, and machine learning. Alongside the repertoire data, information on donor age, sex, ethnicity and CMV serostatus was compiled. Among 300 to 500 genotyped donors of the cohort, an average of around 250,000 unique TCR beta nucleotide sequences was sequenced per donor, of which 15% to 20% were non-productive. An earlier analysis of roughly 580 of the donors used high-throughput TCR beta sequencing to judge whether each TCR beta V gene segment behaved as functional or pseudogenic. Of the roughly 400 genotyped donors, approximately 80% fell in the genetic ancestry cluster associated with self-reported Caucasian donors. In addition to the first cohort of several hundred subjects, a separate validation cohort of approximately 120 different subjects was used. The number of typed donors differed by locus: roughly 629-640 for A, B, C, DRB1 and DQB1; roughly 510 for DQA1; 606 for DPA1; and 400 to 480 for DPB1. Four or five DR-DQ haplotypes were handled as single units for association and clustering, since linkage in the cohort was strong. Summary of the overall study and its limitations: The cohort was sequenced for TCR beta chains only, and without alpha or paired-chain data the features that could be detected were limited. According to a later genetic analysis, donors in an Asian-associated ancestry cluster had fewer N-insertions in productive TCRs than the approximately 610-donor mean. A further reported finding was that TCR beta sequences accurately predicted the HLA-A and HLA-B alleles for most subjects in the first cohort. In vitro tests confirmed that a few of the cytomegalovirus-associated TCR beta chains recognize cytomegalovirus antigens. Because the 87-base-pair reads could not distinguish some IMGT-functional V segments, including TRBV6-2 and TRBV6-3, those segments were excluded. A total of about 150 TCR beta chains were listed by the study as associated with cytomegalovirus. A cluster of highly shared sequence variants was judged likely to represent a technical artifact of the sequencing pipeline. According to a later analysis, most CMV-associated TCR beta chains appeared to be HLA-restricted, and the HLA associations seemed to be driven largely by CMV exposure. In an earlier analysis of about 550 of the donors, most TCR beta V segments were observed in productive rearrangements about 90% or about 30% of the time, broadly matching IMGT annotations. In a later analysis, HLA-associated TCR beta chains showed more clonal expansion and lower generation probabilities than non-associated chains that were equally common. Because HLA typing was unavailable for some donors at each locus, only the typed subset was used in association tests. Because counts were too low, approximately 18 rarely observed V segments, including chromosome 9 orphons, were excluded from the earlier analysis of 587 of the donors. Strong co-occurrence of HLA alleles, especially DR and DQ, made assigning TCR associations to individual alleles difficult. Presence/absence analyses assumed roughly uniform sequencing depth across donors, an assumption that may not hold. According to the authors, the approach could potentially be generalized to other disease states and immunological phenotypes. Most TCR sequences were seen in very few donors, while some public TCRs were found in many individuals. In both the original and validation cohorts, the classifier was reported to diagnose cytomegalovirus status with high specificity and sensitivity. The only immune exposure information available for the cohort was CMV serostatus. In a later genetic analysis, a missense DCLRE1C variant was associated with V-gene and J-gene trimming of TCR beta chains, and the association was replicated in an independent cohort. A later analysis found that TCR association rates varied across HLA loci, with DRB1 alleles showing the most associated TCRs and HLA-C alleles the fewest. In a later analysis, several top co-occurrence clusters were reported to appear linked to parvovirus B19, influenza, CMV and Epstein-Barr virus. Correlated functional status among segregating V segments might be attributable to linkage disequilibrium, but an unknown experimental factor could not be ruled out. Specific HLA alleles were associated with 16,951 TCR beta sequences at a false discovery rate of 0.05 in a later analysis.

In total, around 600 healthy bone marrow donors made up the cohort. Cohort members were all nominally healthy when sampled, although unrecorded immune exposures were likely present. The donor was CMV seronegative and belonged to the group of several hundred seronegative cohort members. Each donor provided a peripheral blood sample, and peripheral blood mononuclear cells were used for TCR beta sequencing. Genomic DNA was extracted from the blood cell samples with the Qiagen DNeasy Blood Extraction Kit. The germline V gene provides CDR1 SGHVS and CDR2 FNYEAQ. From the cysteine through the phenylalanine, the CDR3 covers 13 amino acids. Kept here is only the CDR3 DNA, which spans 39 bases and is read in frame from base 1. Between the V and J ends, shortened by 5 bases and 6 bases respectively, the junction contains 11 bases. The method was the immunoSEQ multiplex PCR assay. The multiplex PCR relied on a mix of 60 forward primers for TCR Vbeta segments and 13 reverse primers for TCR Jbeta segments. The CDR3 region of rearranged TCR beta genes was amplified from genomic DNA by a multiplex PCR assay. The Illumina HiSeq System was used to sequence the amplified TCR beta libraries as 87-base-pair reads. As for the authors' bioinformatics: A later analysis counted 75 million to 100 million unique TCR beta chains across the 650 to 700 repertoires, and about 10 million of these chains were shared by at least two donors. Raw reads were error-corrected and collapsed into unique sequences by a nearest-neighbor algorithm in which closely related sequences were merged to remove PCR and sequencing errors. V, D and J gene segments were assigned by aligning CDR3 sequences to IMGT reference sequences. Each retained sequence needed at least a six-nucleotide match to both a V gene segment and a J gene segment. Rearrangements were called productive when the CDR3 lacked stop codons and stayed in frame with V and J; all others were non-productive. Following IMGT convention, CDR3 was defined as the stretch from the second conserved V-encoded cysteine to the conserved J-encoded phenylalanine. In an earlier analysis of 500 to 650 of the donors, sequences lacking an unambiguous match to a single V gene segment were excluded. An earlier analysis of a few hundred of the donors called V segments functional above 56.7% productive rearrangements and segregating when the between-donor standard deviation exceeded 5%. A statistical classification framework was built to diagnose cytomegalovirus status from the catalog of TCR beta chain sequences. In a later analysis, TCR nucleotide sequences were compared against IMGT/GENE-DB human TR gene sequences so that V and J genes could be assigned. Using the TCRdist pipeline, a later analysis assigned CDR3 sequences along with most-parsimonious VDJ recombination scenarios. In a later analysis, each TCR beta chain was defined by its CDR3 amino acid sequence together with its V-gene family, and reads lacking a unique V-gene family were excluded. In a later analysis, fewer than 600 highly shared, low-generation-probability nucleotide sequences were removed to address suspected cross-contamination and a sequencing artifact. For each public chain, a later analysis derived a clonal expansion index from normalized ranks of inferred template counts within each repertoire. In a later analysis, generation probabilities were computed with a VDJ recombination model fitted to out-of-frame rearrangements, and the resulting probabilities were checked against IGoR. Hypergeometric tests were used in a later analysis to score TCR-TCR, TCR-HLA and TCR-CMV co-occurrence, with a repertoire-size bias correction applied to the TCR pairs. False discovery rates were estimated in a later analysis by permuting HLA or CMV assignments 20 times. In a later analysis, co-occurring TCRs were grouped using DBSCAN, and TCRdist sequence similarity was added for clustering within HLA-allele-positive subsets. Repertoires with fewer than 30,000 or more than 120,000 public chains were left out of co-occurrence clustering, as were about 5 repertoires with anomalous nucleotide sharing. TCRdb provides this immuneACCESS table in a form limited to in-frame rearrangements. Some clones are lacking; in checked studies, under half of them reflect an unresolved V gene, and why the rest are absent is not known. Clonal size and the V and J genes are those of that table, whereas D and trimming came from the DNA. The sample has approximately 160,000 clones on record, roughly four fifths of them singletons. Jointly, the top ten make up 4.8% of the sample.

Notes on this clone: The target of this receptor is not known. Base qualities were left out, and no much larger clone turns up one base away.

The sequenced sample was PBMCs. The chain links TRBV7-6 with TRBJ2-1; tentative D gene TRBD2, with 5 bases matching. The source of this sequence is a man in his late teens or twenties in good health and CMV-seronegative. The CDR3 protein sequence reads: CASSPPSFNEQFF. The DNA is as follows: TGTGCCAGCAGCCCCCCTAGCTTCAATGAGCAGTTCTTC.